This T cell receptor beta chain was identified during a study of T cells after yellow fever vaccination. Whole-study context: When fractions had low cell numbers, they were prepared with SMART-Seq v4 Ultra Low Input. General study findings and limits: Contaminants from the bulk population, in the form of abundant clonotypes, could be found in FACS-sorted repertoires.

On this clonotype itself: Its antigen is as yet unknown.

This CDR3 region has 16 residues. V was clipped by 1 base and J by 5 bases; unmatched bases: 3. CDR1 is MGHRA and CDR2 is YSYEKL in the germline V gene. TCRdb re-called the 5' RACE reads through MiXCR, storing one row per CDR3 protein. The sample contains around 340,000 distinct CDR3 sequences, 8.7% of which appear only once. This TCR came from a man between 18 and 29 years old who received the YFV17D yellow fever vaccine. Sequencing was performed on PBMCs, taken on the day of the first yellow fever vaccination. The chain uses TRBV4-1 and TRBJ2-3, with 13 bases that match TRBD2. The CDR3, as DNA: TGCGCCAGCAGCCAAGTTACTAGCGGGGGGGGAGATACGCAGTATTTT. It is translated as CASSQVTSGGGDTQYF.